The TCR beta chain described here comes from a study of T cell changes during pregnancy in multiple sclerosis (dated by TCRdb to between 2018 and 2020). With respect to the entire study: The study looked at changes in the T cell repertoire across pregnancy in women with multiple sclerosis.

Points on this clone: Its antigen is still unknown. Base qualities are not recorded, but no much larger clone differs from it by a single base.

The library was built by means of the immunoSEQ multiplex PCR assay. TCRdb stores this immuneACCESS table with in-frame sequences only. Part of the clones is absent; in the studies checked, under half of the shortfall reflects unresolved V genes, and no reason is known for the rest. Across this sample there are around 69,000 clones, with roughly 93% seen only once. 1.4% of the sample is in the top ten clones. The starting material was peripheral blood, obtained in the third trimester of pregnancy. This clonotype originated in a female donor with multiple sclerosis, enrolled in a pregnancy study.

The CDR3 amino acid sequence is: CASSIRGDPNEQFF. The nucleotides read TGTGCCAGTAGTATTAGAGGTGACCCCAATGAGCAGTTCTTC. Rearrangement joined TRBV19 to TRBJ2-1; the D gene assignment is ambiguous. V loses 3 bases, J loses 6 bases, and the germline ends lie 12 bases apart. CDR1 is given as LNHDA and CDR2 as SQIVND, both from the germline V gene (reference sequence). Its CDR3 holds 14 amino acids, cysteine through phenylalanine. Only CDR3 DNA is held: 42 bases, read in frame from base 1.